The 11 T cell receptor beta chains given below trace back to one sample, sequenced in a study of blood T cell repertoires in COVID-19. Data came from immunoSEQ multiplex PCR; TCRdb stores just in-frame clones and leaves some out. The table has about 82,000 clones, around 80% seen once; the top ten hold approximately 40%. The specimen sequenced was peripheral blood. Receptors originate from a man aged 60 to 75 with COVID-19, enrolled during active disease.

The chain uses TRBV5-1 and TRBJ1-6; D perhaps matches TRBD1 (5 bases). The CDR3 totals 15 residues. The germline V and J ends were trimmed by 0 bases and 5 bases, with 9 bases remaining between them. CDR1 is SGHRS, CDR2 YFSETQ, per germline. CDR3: CASSLATADNSPLHF. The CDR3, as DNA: TGCGCCAGCAGCTTGGCGACAGCCGATAATTCACCCCTCCACTTT.

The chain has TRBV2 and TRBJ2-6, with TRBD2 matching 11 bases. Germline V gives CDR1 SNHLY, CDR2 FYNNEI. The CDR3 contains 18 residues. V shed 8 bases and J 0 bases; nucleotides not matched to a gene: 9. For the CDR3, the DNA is TGTGCCAGCGCAGAAGTCCTAGCGGGAGGCTCTGGGGCCAACGTCCTGACTTTC. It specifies CASAEVLAGGSGANVLTF.

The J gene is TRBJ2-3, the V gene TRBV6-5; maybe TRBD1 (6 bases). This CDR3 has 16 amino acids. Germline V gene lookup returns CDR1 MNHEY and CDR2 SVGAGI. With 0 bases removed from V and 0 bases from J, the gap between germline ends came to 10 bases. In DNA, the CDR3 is TGTGCCAGCAGTTACTCAGGGGGTCGGAGCACAGATACGCAGTATTTT. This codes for CASSYSGGRSTDTQYF.

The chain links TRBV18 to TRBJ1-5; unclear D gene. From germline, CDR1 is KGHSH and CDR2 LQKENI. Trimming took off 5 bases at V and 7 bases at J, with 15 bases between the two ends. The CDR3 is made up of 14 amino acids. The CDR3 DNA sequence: TGTGCCAGCTCAGCGACTCCCGCAAGGCAGCCCCAGCATTTT. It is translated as CASSATPARQPQHF. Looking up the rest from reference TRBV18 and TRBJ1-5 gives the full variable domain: NAGVMQNPRHLVRRRGQEARLRCSPMKGHSHVYWYRQLPEEGLKFMVYLQKENIIDESGMPKERFSAEFPKEGPSILRIQQVVRGDSAAYFCASSATPARQPQHFGDGTRLSIL.

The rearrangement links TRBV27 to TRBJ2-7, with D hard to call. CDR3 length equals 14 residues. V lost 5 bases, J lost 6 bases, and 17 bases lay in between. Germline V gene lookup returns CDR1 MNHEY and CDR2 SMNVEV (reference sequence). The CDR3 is CASSPRLIGTEQYF. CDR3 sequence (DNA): TGTGCCAGCAGTCCCCGACTTATCGGAACCGAGCAGTACTTC.

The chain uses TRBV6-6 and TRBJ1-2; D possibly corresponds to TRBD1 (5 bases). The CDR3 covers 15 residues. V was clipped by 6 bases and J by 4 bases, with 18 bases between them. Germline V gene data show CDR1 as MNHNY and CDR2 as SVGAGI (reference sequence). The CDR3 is CASRPGLTAFYGYTF. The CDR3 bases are TGTGCCAGCAGGCCAGGATTGACAGCCTTCTATGGCTACACCTTC.

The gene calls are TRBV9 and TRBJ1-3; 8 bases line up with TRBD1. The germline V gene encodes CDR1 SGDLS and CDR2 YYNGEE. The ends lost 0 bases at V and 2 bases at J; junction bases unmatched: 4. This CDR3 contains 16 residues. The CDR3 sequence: CASSVGVDRAGNTIYF. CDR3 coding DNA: TGTGCCAGCAGCGTAGGAGTGGACAGGGCTGGAAACACCATATATTTT.

CDR3 coding DNA: TGCGCCAGCAGCCAAGGCAGGACTAGCGGGAGTGTTGGGACAGATACGCAGTATTTT. It is translated as CASSQGRTSGSVGTDTQYF. J is TRBJ2-3 and V is TRBV4-3; 13 bases fit TRBD2. This CDR3 region has 19 residues. The ends lost 1 base at V and 3 bases at J; junction bases unmatched: 10. The germline CDR1 and CDR2 sequences are LGHNA and YSLEER.

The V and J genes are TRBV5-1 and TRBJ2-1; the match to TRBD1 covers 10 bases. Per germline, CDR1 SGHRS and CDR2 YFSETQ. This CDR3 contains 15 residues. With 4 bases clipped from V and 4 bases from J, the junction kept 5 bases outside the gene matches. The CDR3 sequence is CASSLDRGGYNEQFF. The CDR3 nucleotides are TGCGCCAGCAGCCTGGACAGGGGGGGATACAATGAGCAGTTCTTC. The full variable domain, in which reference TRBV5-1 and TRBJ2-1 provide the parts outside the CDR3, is KAGVTQTPRYLIKTRGQQVTLSCSPISGHRSVSWYQQTPGQGLQFLFEYFSETQRNKGNFPGRFSGRQFSNSRSEMNVSTLELGDSALYLCASSLDRGGYNEQFFGPGTRLTVL.

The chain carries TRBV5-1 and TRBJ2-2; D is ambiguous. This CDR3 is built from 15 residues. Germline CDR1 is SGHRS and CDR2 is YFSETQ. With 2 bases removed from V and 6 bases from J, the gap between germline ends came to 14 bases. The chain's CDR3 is CASSLDTQRSGELFF. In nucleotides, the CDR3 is TGCGCCAGCAGCTTAGACACCCAAAGGTCCGGGGAGCTGTTTTTT.

CDR3 amino acids: CASEFEGRTGELFF. The DNA of the CDR3 is TGTGCCAGTGAATTCGAGGGCCGGACCGGGGAGCTGTTTTTT. The chain uses TRBV18 and TRBJ2-2, with a possible D match to TRBD2 (5 bases). CDR3 length: 14 residues. Germline V CDR1 and CDR2: KGHSH, LQKENI. Deletions cut 9 bases from V and 5 bases from J, with 16 bases between. Filled out from reference TRBV18 and TRBJ2-2, the complete variable domain reads NAGVMQNPRHLVRRRGQEARLRCSPMKGHSHVYWYRQLPEEGLKFMVYLQKENIIDESGMPKERFSAEFPKEGPSILRIQQVVRGDSAAYFCASEFEGRTGELFFGEGSRLTVL.